Listed below are T cell receptor beta chains from one sample, sequenced in a study of cytomegalovirus exposure and HLA in healthy donors. Produced via immunoSEQ multiplex PCR; TCRdb's table is partial and in-frame only. This repertoire shows around 200,000 clones, 65% to 80% found once; its top ten account for approximately 4%. Material for sequencing was PBMCs. These receptors were collected from a woman in her 30s in good health and CMV-seropositive. CDR3s include the opening cysteine and the closing phenylalanine or tryptophan. The order of the fields is D gene, clone size, V gene, CDR3 length, J gene, CDR3 protein, CDR3 DNA. A D gene is named only where the DNA matches it firmly. Clone size is stated in some rows and not others, as once, few, many or a class when expanded.

>.|few|TRBV30|11|TRBJ1-1
CAWSPREGAFF
TGTGCCTGGAGTCCCAGGGAGGGAGCTTTCTTT
>TRBD1|.|TRBV5-1|15|TRBJ1-1
CASSFPGTGGVEAFF
TGCGCCAGCAGCTTCCCCGGGACAGGGGGGGTAGAAGCTTTCTTT
>TRBD1|few|TRBV14|16|TRBJ1-2
CASSQVSSWRGHGYTF
TGTGCCAGCAGCCAAGTATCGAGCTGGAGGGGGCATGGCTACACCTTC
>.|.|TRBV11-3|12|TRBJ1-1
CASSPRAGGAFF
TGTGCCAGCAGCCCGCGCGCGGGCGGAGCTTTCTTT
>.|.|TRBV6-5|15|TRBJ2-7
CASVKMAGASYEQYF
TGTGCCAGCGTGAAGATGGCAGGGGCCTCCTACGAGCAGTACTTC
>TRBD2|.|TRBV6-1|15|TRBJ2-3
CASIVAGASTDTQYF
TGTGCCAGCATAGTAGCGGGGGCTAGCACAGATACGCAGTATTTT
>TRBD1|few|TRBV6-1|14|TRBJ2-2
CASNRQGITGELFF
TGTGCCAGCAATAGACAGGGGATTACCGGGGAGCTGTTTTTT
>.|.|TRBV10-1|15|TRBJ2-2
CASSAQNKNTGELFF
TGCGCCAGCAGTGCTCAGAACAAGAACACCGGGGAGCTGTTTTTT
>TRBD1|once|TRBV5-4|16|TRBJ2-2
CASSLGRTGGSGELFF
TGTGCCAGCAGCTTGGGAAGGACAGGGGGAAGCGGGGAGCTGTTTTTT
>TRBD1|.|TRBV4-3|17|TRBJ2-5
CASSHLTGGASRETQYF
TGCGCCAGCAGTCATCTCACAGGGGGCGCATCTCGAGAGACCCAGTACTTC
>.|few|TRBV4-3|15|TRBJ1-3
CASSQARLSGNTIYF
TGCGCCAGCAGCCAAGCGCGTCTCTCTGGAAACACCATATATTTT
>TRBD1|.|TRBV11-3|16|TRBJ2-7
CASSSPAGTGGYEQYF
TGTGCCAGCAGCTCGCCGGCCGGGACAGGGGGCTACGAGCAGTACTTC
>TRBD2|.|TRBV13|15|TRBJ2-1
CASLRWASGYNEQFF
TGTGCCAGCTTGAGGTGGGCTAGCGGCTACAATGAGCAGTTCTTC
>TRBD1|.|TRBV6-5|13|TRBJ2-2
CASKDRGNGELFF
TGTGCCAGCAAAGACAGGGGGAACGGGGAGCTGTTTTTT
>.|.|TRBV4-1|16|TRBJ2-7
CASSQKDSSLTYEQYF
TGCGCCAGCAGTCAGAAGGACAGCTCTCTCACCTACGAGCAGTACTTC
>.|.|TRBV5-6|16|TRBJ2-3
CASSSAGRTSTDTQYF
TGTGCCAGCAGCTCGGCGGGACGGACTAGCACAGATACGCAGTATTTT
>.|once|TRBV28|16|TRBJ1-5
CASSFQGRIAYQPQHF
TGTGCCAGCAGTTTTCAGGGAAGGATCGCTTATCAGCCCCAGCATTTT
>TRBD2|few|TRBV19|15|TRBJ2-7
CASSPTSGTAYEQYF
TGTGCCAGTAGCCCGACTAGCGGGACGGCCTACGAGCAGTACTTC
>TRBD2|.|TRBV7-6|16|TRBJ2-7
CASSLVAGEGPYEQYF
TGTGCCAGCAGCTTAGTTGCGGGAGAGGGGCCCTACGAGCAGTACTTC
>.|once|TRBV29-1|14|TRBJ2-3
CSAASGLSTDTQYF
TGCAGCGCCGCCAGTGGCCTTAGCACAGATACGCAGTATTTT
>TRBD1|.|TRBV4-3|16|TRBJ2-1
CASSQETGSSYNEQFF
TGCGCCAGCAGCCAGGAGACAGGGAGCTCCTACAATGAGCAGTTCTTC
>.|.|TRBV9|15|TRBJ2-1
CASSDRPGSYNEQFF
TGTGCCAGCAGCGACCGACCGGGATCCTACAATGAGCAGTTCTTC
>TRBD2|.|TRBV4-3|19|TRBJ2-2
CASSHSVTAGVGGTGELFF
TGCGCCAGCAGCCATAGCGTTACGGCGGGAGTGGGTGGCACCGGGGAGCTGTTTTTT
>.|few|TRBV5-8|14|TRBJ1-5
CASSSQGRDQPQHF
TGTGCCAGCAGCTCACAGGGAAGGGATCAGCCCCAGCATTTT
>TRBD2|.|TRBV10-1|16|TRBJ2-1
CASKFPGLAPADEQFF
TGCGCCAGCAAATTCCCGGGACTAGCGCCCGCCGATGAGCAGTTCTTC
>.|.|TRBV2|13|TRBJ1-1
CASSMDSNTEAFF
TGTGCCAGCAGTATGGACTCGAACACTGAAGCTTTCTTT
>.|.|TRBV4-3|15|TRBJ2-7
CASSQGAGQAYEQYF
TGCGCCAGCAGCCAAGGGGCCGGACAAGCCTACGAGCAGTACTTC
>.|.|TRBV19|13|TRBJ1-2
CASSIGGRDGYTF
TGTGCCAGTAGTATAGGCGGCAGGGATGGCTACACCTTC
>.|.|TRBV27|11|TRBJ2-5
CASSRGETQYF
TGTGCCAGCAGCCGAGGGGAGACCCAGTACTTC
>TRBD1|.|TRBV6-5|13|TRBJ1-5
CASSSTGGQPQHF
TGTGCCAGCAGTTCGACAGGGGGCCAGCCCCAGCATTTT
>.|.|TRBV5-1|14|TRBJ1-6
CASSLSQGNSPLHF
TGCGCCAGCAGCTTGTCCCAGGGGAATTCACCCCTCCACTTT
>.|.|TRBV9|16|TRBJ2-5
CASSVTPSHLQETQYF
TGTGCCAGCAGCGTAACCCCTAGCCACCTCCAAGAGACCCAGTACTTC
>TRBD1|few|TRBV4-2|14|TRBJ1-2
CASSQETGNYGYTF
TGTGCCAGCAGCCAAGAGACAGGGAACTATGGCTACACCTTC
>.|.|TRBV7-2|14|TRBJ1-4
CASSLSGSRVGLFF
TGTGCCAGCAGCTTGTCCGGTTCCCGGGTGGGACTGTTTTTT
>.|.|TRBV4-1|18|TRBJ2-4
CASSQDNMAPRAKNIQYF
TGCGCCAGCAGCCAAGATAATATGGCCCCCAGAGCCAAAAACATTCAGTACTTC
>TRBD2|.|TRBV4-3|19|TRBJ2-6
CASSQQSGGSYSGANVLTF
TGCGCCAGCAGCCAACAGTCGGGGGGTTCTTACTCTGGGGCCAACGTCCTGACTTTC
>.|.|TRBV6-1|13|TRBJ2-7
CASSTGNSYEQYF
TGTGCCAGCTCGACAGGAAATTCCTACGAGCAGTACTTC